A single sample gave rise to the 5 T cell receptor beta chains below, sequenced in a study of blood T cell repertoires in COVID-19. Assay: immunoSEQ multiplex PCR; the TCRdb copy retains only in-frame clones and omits some. The data hold about 98,000 clones, with approximately 86% observed a single time. The sequencing input was peripheral blood. The receptors stem from a man in his fifties with acute or convalescent COVID-19.

The V call is TRBV5-4, the J call TRBJ2-5, with D maybe TRBD2 (6 bases). Germline CDR1 reads SGHNT; CDR2 reads YYREEE (reference sequence). Trimming stripped 5 bases from V and 3 bases from J, with 14 bases between. The CDR3 is 14 residues long. This CDR3 is CASSGGTLKETQYF. The CDR3 DNA is TGTGCCAGCAGTGGCGGGACCCTAAAAGAGACCCAGTACTTC.

The chain recombines TRBV5-1 with TRBJ1-3; 11 bases agree with TRBD1. The CDR3 length is 19 residues. Germline-derived CDR1 and CDR2 are SGHRS and YFSETQ. The V segment lost 0 bases and the J segment 4 bases; nucleotides outside the gene matches: 12. The CDR3 sequence: CASSLAGQGEFGAGNTIYF. The CDR3 nucleotides read TGCGCCAGCAGCTTGGCGGGACAGGGGGAATTTGGGGCCGGAAACACCATATATTTT. Full variable domain (rest looked up from reference TRBV5-1 and TRBJ1-3): KAGVTQTPRYLIKTRGQQVTLSCSPISGHRSVSWYQQTPGQGLQFLFEYFSETQRNKGNFPGRFSGRQFSNSRSEMNVSTLELGDSALYLCASSLAGQGEFGAGNTIYFGEGSWLTVV.

This rearrangement joins TRBV7-3 to TRBJ1-2; 7 bases align to TRBD1. V lost 5 bases, J lost 7 bases, and 7 bases stayed unmatched. The germline V gene has CDR1 SGHTA and CDR2 FQGTGA. The CDR3 consists of 13 residues. CDR3 residues: CASSAQGTAGYTF. The DNA for the CDR3 is TGTGCCAGCAGCGCTCAGGGGACAGCTGGCTACACCTTC. Full variable domain (missing parts from reference TRBV7-3 and TRBJ1-2): GAGVSQTPSNKVTEKGKYVELRCDPISGHTALYWYRQSLGQGPEFLIYFQGTGAADDSGLPNDRFFAVRPEGSVSTLKIQRTERGDSAVYLCASSAQGTAGYTFGSGTRLTVV.

The rearrangement joins TRBV4-2 to TRBJ1-2, with 9 bases lining up with TRBD1. The CDR3 runs 16 residues. The ends lost 3 bases at V and 5 bases at J; junction bases unmatched: 10. The V gene's germline CDR1 is LGHNA and CDR2 YNFKEQ. In DNA, the CDR3 is TGTGCCAGCAGCCACCCCCCCGGGACAGGGAGTTATGGCTACACCTTC. It codes for CASSHPPGTGSYGYTF.

This chain joins TRBV6-5 and TRBJ2-2; a possible D gene is TRBD1 (6 bases). CDR3 length: 14 residues. The germline CDR1 and CDR2 sequences are MNHEY and SVGAGI. The V end lost 6 bases, the J end lost 0 bases, and 8 bases lay between the germline ends. The CDR3, as DNA: TGTGCCAGCAGGGGACAACCGAACACCGGGGAGCTGTTTTTT. Its protein is CASRGQPNTGELFF.